This TCR beta chain was found in a study of regulatory dendritic cells for organ transplantation. Study conclusions and caveats: Regulatory dendritic cells appeared to expand memory CD8+ clones less than mature ones. The most alloreactive TCR clonotypes were found in resting memory CD8+ cells. Naive T cells showed high diversity, memory cells less, memory CD8+ least.

The CDR3 loop spans 13 amino acids. Germline values: CDR1 MNHEY, CDR2 SVGAGI. V lost 6 bases, J lost 3 bases, and 1 base stayed unmatched. Assay used: immunoSEQ multiplex PCR; TCRdb lists only in-frame clones, some missing. The data contain about 29,000 clones, roughly 80% of them singletons. Remarks on this clone: The antigen is not known.

What was sequenced was naive CD4+ T cells from blood. Indicated subset: CD45RA+ naive T cells. The receptor comes from a human donor in good health. The V and J genes are TRBV6-5 and TRBJ2-1; 8 positions match TRBD1. DNA of the CDR3: TGTGCCAGCAGGGGGACAGGCTACAATGAGCAGTTCTTC. This gives the protein CASRGTGYNEQFF.